The 15 T cell receptor beta chains below all came from one sample that was sequenced in a study of cytomegalovirus exposure and HLA in healthy donors. In the PCR, 60 Vbeta and 13 Jbeta primers were used. Sequencing used immunoSEQ multiplex PCR; TCRdb keeps in-frame clones, though not all of them. In the table there are 95,000 to 100,000 clones, 76% of which are singletons. Sequencing used PBMCs. Every receptor here comes from a man aged 40-49 years in good health and CMV-seronegative.

This CDR3 is CASSLLRSSGMWGPYEQYF. The CDR3 nucleotides are TGTGCCAGCAGTTTATTAAGGTCGTCAGGGATGTGGGGGCCCTACGAGCAGTACTTC. This chain connects TRBV27 to TRBJ2-7; D might be TRBD1 (6 bases). V lost 1 base, J lost 2 bases, and 24 bases lay in between. CDR3 size: 19 residues. The germline gives CDR1 MNHEY, CDR2 SMNVEV (reference sequence).

V gene TRBV4-3 combines with J gene TRBJ1-4; tentatively, D is TRBD1 (6 bases). Trimming shortened V by 6 bases and J by 4 bases, and 12 bases separated the two germline ends. Germline V gene sequence: CDR1 LGHNA, CDR2 YSLEER. The CDR3 runs to 14 residues. CDR3 loop: CASSLQGVNEKLFF. CDR3 sequence (DNA): TGCGCCAGCAGTTTACAGGGTGTTAATGAAAAACTGTTTTTT.

This rearrangement joins TRBV7-9 to TRBJ2-5; D ambiguous. Trimming shortened V by 5 bases and J by 5 bases, and 6 bases separated the two germline ends. CDR1 is SEHNR and CDR2 is FQNEAQ in the germline V gene (reference sequence). CDR3 size: 11 residues. The CDR3 here is CASSADETQYF. Written as DNA, the CDR3 is TGTGCCAGCAGCGCAGATGAGACCCAGTACTTC.

The CDR3 spells CASSVSGTATYEQYF. As DNA, the CDR3 is TGTGCCAGCTCAGTCTCCGGGACAGCAACTTACGAGCAGTACTTC. This rearrangement joins TRBV18 to TRBJ2-7, with 7 bases identical to TRBD1. CDR1 KGHSH and CDR2 LQKENI come from the germline V gene. CDR3 length: 15 residues. Losses at the gene ends were 5 bases for V and 4 bases for J; bases not matched to a gene: 11. The variable domain in full, completed from reference TRBV18 and TRBJ2-7, reads NAGVMQNPRHLVRRRGQEARLRCSPMKGHSHVYWYRQLPEEGLKFMVYLQKENIIDESGMPKERFSAEFPKEGPSILRIQQVVRGDSAAYFCASSVSGTATYEQYFGPGTRLTVT.

The chain has TRBV9 and TRBJ1-2; D ambiguous. CDR1 is SGDLS, CDR2 YYNGEE, per germline. Between the trimmed V and J ends, which lost 2 bases and 3 bases, there was a span of 14 bases. The CDR3 totals 15 residues. CDR3 DNA: TGTGCCAGCAGCGTGGGAGGAGGGAACGACTATGGCTACACCTTC. It encodes CASSVGGGNDYGYTF.

The genes are TRBV15 and TRBJ2-7, with 8 bases matching TRBD1. The germline gives CDR1 LNHNV, CDR2 YYDKDF (reference sequence). There are 17 residues in the CDR3. Trimming at V came to 0 bases and at J to 6 bases, leaving 13 bases not matched to a gene. The CDR3 sequence: CATSRDSFGQGAREQYF. The CDR3 bases are TGTGCCACCAGCAGAGATTCCTTCGGTCAGGGGGCGCGCGAGCAGTACTTC.

The gene calls are TRBV11-2 and TRBJ2-3, with D perhaps matching TRBD1 (6 bases). V lost 3 bases to trimming and J lost 0 bases, with 10 bases between them. This CDR3 has 15 amino acids. Germline V gene sequence: CDR1 SGHAT, CDR2 FQNNGV. The CDR3 region has the DNA TGTGCCAGCAGCTTCTCAGGACAGAGCACAGATACGCAGTATTTT. Amino acid sequence: CASSFSGQSTDTQYF.

The genes are TRBV5-4 and TRBJ2-7, with no clear D. With 0 bases removed from V and 0 bases from J, the gap between germline ends came to 4 bases. CDR1 and CDR2 from the germline V gene are SGHNT and YYREEE (reference sequence). The CDR3 is made up of 13 amino acids. The DNA for the CDR3 is TGTGCCAGCAGCTTGGTCAGCTCCTACGAGCAGTACTTC. This encodes CASSLVSSYEQYF. The full variable domain, its missing parts supplied by reference TRBV5-4 and TRBJ2-7, is ETGVTQSPTHLIKTRGQQVTLRCSSQSGHNTVSWYQQALGQGPQFIFQYYREEENGRGNFPPRFSGLQFPNYSSELNVNALELDDSALYLCASSLVSSYEQYFGPGTRLTVT.

The gene calls are TRBV6-1 and TRBJ2-6; D not resolved. Germline loops: CDR1 MNHNS, CDR2 SASEGT. This CDR3 contains 14 residues. The germline V and J ends were trimmed by 7 bases and 0 bases, with 7 bases remaining between them. The CDR3 coding sequence is TGTGCCAGCAAATTTAGCTCTGGGGCCAACGTCCTGACTTTC. This sequence encodes CASKFSSGANVLTF.

This clone appeared a single time. This sequence joins TRBV5-1 and TRBJ2-2; possibly TRBD2 for D (5 bases). The CDR3 runs 16 residues. Per germline, CDR1 SGHRS and CDR2 YFSETQ. Deletions cut 2 bases from V and 8 bases from J, with 19 bases between. CDR3 bases: TGCGCCAGCAGCTTTGTCTCAGGACGGGGTTTAGGGGAGCTGTTTTTT. Residues: CASSFVSGRGLGELFF.

A remark on this clone: Other DNA sequences of this sample code for an identical CDR3. The gene calls are TRBV7-9 and TRBJ1-5; 9 nucleotides agree with TRBD1. Germline V lookup: CDR1 SEHNR, CDR2 FQNEAQ (reference sequence). The CDR3 totals 14 residues. V trimming: 5 bases; J trimming: 4 bases; junction bases outside the gene matches: 3. CDR3 region: CASSLGTGNQPQHF. DNA of the CDR3: TGTGCCAGCAGCCTAGGGACAGGGAATCAGCCCCAGCATTTT.

The V gene is TRBV7-2, the J gene TRBJ2-7; a weak D match, TRBD1 (6 bases). The CDR3 covers 14 residues. The V and J ends lost 1 base and 6 bases respectively, with 13 bases between them. CDR1 is SGHTA and CDR2 is FQGNSA in the germline V gene. The CDR3: CASSLVQGMGEQYF. The CDR3 nucleotides are TGTGCCAGCAGCTTAGTACAGGGAATGGGCGAGCAGTACTTC. The whole variable domain, filled in from reference TRBV7-2 and TRBJ2-7, reads GAGVSQSPSNKVTEKGKDVELRCDPISGHTALYWYRQSLGQGLEFLIYFQGNSAPDKSGLPSDRFSAERTGGSVSTLTIQRTQQEDSAVYLCASSLVQGMGEQYFGPGTRLTVT.

Concerning this clone: A junction end diverges from the germline sequence, so it may reflect a read error. This rearrangement joins TRBV11-3 to TRBJ2-7, with D perhaps TRBD2 (6 bases). The CDR3 runs to 13 residues. In germline, CDR1 is SGHNT, CDR2 YENEEA. The CDR3 region is CAGSLGTSPEQYF. CDR3 sequence (DNA): TGTGCCGGCAGCTTAGGGACTTCTCCCGAGCAGTACTTC.

This chain joins TRBV9 and TRBJ1-3; weak D call: TRBD1 (6 bases). Germline CDR1 and CDR2: SGDLS and YYNGEE. V dropped 1 base and J dropped 2 bases, with 10 bases sitting between them. This CDR3 has 15 residues. The CDR3 reads CASSVRSGAGNTIYF. The CDR3 nucleotides read TGTGCCAGCAGCGTACGATCAGGGGCTGGAAACACCATATATTTT.

The chain couples TRBV5-8 to TRBJ1-6; the D is unclear. V lost 2 bases, J lost 8 bases, and 5 bases lay in between. The CDR3 totals 12 residues. Germline CDR1 is SGHTS and CDR2 is YDEGEE. The CDR3 DNA follows: TGTGCCAGCAGCTTATTCGATTCACCCCTCCACTTT. It translates to CASSLFDSPLHF.